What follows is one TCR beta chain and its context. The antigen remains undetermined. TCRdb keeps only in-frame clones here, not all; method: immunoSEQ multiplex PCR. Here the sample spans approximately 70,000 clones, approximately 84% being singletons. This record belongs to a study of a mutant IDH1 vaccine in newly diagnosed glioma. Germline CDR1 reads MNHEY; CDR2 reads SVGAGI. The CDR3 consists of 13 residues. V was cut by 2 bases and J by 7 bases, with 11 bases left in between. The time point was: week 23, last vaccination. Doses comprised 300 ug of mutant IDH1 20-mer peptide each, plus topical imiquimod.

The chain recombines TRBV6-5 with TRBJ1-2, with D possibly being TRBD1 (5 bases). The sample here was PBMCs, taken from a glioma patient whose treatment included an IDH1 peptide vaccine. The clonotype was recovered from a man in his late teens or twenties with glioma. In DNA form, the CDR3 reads TGTGCCAGCAGTTACCAGGGAACGGGTGGCTACACCTTC. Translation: CASSYQGTGGYTF.